This TCR beta chain was recorded in a study of blood T cell repertoires in COVID-19. On the study more broadly: Samples of COVID-19 (acute and convalescent) were obtained from the United States, Italy and Spain. PBMCs, B-cell-depleted T cells, or T cells provided the cDNA or gDNA that made up the material.

Germline-derived CDR1 and CDR2 are MNHEY and SMNVEV (reference sequence). The CDR3 sequence is 16 residues long. The ends lost 5 bases at V and 5 bases at J; junction bases unmatched: 8. The data were produced by immunoSEQ multiplex PCR, yet TCRdb's version contains in-frame clones alone and is incomplete. Of 90,000 to 150,000 clones listed, 79% are singletons. This chain connects TRBV27 to TRBJ2-1; 11 bases line up with TRBD2. The TCR was taken from a woman of 80 years or more with acute or convalescent COVID-19. Sequences were obtained from peripheral blood. This CDR3 reads CASSTTSGGLNNEQFF. The CDR3 region has the DNA TGTGCCAGCAGTACCACTAGCGGGGGCCTGAACAATGAGCAGTTCTTC.